The 2 T cell receptor beta chains reported below all come from one sample, sequenced in a study of blood T cells in healthy people across ages. Together with a sample-barcoded 5' primer, a J-beta primer mix was included in a second PCR lasting about 6 to 12 cycles. TCRdb re-called the 5' RACE reads through MiXCR, storing one row per CDR3 protein. The sample records around 990,000 distinct CDR3 sequences, roughly two fifths being singletons. Sequencing input: blood. These receptors were obtained from a man younger than 35 in good health.

This clonotype appeared a few times. V is TRBV20-1 and J is TRBJ1-5; 8 bases line up with TRBD1. V lost 6 bases to trimming and J lost 5 bases; unmatched junction nucleotides: 15. Germline V gives CDR1 DFQATT, CDR2 SNEGSKA (reference sequence). This CDR3 contains 16 residues. The CDR3 is CSAQDRGASPHQPQHF. Here the CDR3 DNA reads TGCAGTGCACAAGACAGGGGAGCTTCCCCACATCAGCCCCAGCATTTT.

This clonotype was seen more than once but under ten times. The genes are TRBV2 and TRBJ1-1; 9 bases map to TRBD1. The CDR3 covers 15 residues. CDR1 is SNHLY, CDR2 FYNNEI, per germline. The junction had 4 bases not matched to a gene; V was cut back by 4 bases and J by 1 base. The CDR3 coding sequence is TGTGCCAGCAGTGGGGACAGGGCATGGAACACTGAAGCTTTCTTT. Protein sequence: CASSGDRAWNTEAFF.